Below, one TCR beta chain is given with its context. What it binds is unknown. The CDR3 has 16 amino acids. The junction had 9 bases not matched to a gene; V was cut back by 2 bases and J by 4 bases. Germline values: CDR1 MNHEY, CDR2 SVGAGI. These data are taken from a study of identical twins. Study conclusions and caveats: Alpha sequences that were out-of-frame and twin-shared showed an excess of low generation probability. Among beta out-of-frame sequences, excess sharing between twins appeared weaker.

TCRdb used MiXCR to reprocess the 5' RACE reads, holding one entry per CDR3 protein. The sample yields about 530,000 distinct CDR3 sequences, about 15% seen once. These sequences were also reported in another study, on yellow fever vaccine responses in identical twins.

The origin of this receptor is a woman younger than 35 in good health. The rearrangement uses TRBV6-5 and TRBJ2-7; 9 nucleotides match TRBD2. Sequenced input: CD4+ T cells sorted from blood. The CDR3 spells CASSYRGLAGTYEQYF. DNA for the CDR3: TGTGCCAGCAGTTACCGGGGGCTAGCGGGGACATACGAGCAGTACTTC.